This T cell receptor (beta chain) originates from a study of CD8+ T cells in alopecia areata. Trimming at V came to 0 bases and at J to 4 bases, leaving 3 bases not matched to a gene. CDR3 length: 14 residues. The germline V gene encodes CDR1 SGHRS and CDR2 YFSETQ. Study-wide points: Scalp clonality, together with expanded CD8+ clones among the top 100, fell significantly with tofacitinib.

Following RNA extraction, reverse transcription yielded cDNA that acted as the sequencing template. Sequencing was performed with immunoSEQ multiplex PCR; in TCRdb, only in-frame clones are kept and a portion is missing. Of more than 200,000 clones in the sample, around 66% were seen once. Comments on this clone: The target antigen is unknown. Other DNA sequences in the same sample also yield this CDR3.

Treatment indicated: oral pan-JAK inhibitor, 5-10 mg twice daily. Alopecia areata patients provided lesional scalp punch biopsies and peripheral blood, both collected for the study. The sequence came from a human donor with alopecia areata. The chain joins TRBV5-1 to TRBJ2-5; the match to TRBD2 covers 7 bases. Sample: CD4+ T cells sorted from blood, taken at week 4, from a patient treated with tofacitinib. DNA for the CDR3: TGCGCCAGCAGCTTGGGGACTAGTGGAGAGACCCAGTACTTC. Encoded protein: CASSLGTSGETQYF.